The 25 T cell receptor beta chains listed next were all sequenced from one sample in a study of T cells in localized non-small cell lung cancer. Measured with immunoSEQ multiplex PCR; TCRdb has only the in-frame clones, and not every one. The data contain some 90,000 clones, roughly 90% of them seen just once; the ten biggest clones take up around 14%. The sequenced sample was peripheral blood, obtained before any cancer treatment. These receptors were taken from a man between 40 and 69 years old with stage I squamous cell lung carcinoma.

The chain carries TRBV5-5 and TRBJ1-1; the D is unclear. The CDR3 extends over 13 amino acids. The germline V gene encodes CDR1 SGHKS and CDR2 YYEKEE (reference sequence). V was clipped by 2 bases and J by 6 bases, with 11 bases between them. In DNA, the CDR3 is TGTGCCAGCAGCTTCATCTACTCGTCTGAAGCTTTCTTT. The encoded protein is CASSFIYSSEAFF.

This chain uses TRBV5-4 with TRBJ1-5; no definite D call. V gave up 2 bases and J gave up 0 bases, with 15 bases separating them. CDR1 is SGHNT and CDR2 is YYREEE in the germline V gene (reference sequence). The CDR3 is 17 residues long. This CDR3 is CASSLGGPHDSNQPQHF. Written as DNA, the CDR3 is TGTGCCAGCAGCTTAGGCGGCCCACATGATAGCAATCAGCCCCAGCATTTT.

The V call is TRBV14, the J call TRBJ2-3; the D is unclear. Germline V CDR1 and CDR2: SGHDN, FVKESK. Trimming stripped 0 bases from V and 4 bases from J, with 8 bases between. CDR3 length: 14 amino acids. The CDR3 DNA sequence: TGTGCCAGCAGCCAAGATTTTTGGTCAGATACGCAGTATTTT. Translating it yields CASSQDFWSDTQYF.

The V and J genes are TRBV9 and TRBJ2-1; TRBD2 matches at 8 bases. This CDR3 has 16 amino acids. J was trimmed by 9 bases and V by 3 bases; bases with no gene match: 14. The germline CDR1 and CDR2 sequences are SGDLS and YYNGEE. The CDR3 bases are TGTGCCAGCAGCGCGACTAGCGTAGGACGCAATAGTGAGCAGTTCTTC. Protein sequence: CASSATSVGRNSEQFF.

The chain carries TRBV2 and TRBJ1-4; maybe TRBD1 (5 bases). The CDR3 covers 15 residues. Trimming stripped 6 bases from V and 7 bases from J, with 18 bases between. Germline CDR1 and CDR2: SNHLY and FYNNEI. The CDR3 here is CASSANGGVLEKLFF. CDR3 nucleotides: TGTGCCAGCAGCGCAAATGGAGGGGTGCTTGAAAAACTGTTTTTT.

V usage is TRBV5-1 and J usage is TRBJ1-3; 10 nucleotides line up with TRBD1. With 4 bases clipped from V and 4 bases from J, the junction kept 5 bases outside the gene matches. Germline V lookup: CDR1 SGHRS, CDR2 YFSETQ. CDR3 length: 15 amino acids. The CDR3 sequence is CASSPGQGIGNTIYF. The CDR3 coding sequence is TGCGCCAGCAGCCCGGGACAGGGGATCGGAAACACCATATATTTT.

The chain is built from TRBV4-2 and TRBJ1-1; D not certain. CDR3 length: 14 amino acids. CDR1 is LGHNA, CDR2 YNFKEQ, per germline. The V and J ends lost 0 bases and 3 bases respectively, with 8 bases between them. The CDR3 spells CASSQEPDYTEAFF. In DNA form, the CDR3 reads TGTGCCAGCAGCCAAGAACCAGATTACACTGAAGCTTTCTTT.

The V gene is TRBV5-5, the J gene TRBJ1-4; possibly TRBD1 for D (5 bases). The CDR3 length is 15 residues. Germline-derived CDR1 and CDR2 are SGHKS and YYEKEE (reference sequence). V lost 0 bases to trimming and J lost 7 bases, with 13 bases between them. This CDR3 is CASSLVAEGREKLFF. The DNA of the CDR3 is TGTGCCAGCAGCTTGGTGGCGGAGGGGCGTGAAAAACTGTTTTTT.

The chain uses TRBV4-3 and TRBJ2-2; 15 positions agree with TRBD2. This CDR3 has 17 residues. The germline V gene encodes CDR1 LGHNA and CDR2 YSLEER. J lost 6 bases, V lost 5 bases, and 7 bases had no gene match. The CDR3: CASSSRTSGGASGELFF. In nucleotides, the CDR3 is TGCGCCAGCAGCTCCCGGACTAGCGGGGGGGCCTCCGGGGAGCTGTTTTTT.

The chain links TRBV7-2 to TRBJ2-1, with 10 bases matching TRBD2. CDR3 size: 16 residues. J gave up 8 bases and V 0 bases, and 7 bases lay outside the gene matches. Germline CDR1 SGHTA, CDR2 FQGNSA. The CDR3 sequence is CASSLAASGGIDEQFF. The CDR3 region has the DNA TGTGCCAGCAGCTTAGCGGCTAGCGGGGGTATAGATGAGCAGTTCTTC.

Only a few counts were recorded for this clone. This chain uses TRBV5-4 with TRBJ1-5; D remains unclear. This CDR3 has 17 residues. CDR1 and CDR2 (germline): SGHNT, YYREEE (reference sequence). Trimming stripped 4 bases from V and 0 bases from J, with 17 bases between. The CDR3 bases are TGTGCCAGCAGCCAAGATTTGGGAACCCATAGCAATCAGCCCCAGCATTTT. Protein product: CASSQDLGTHSNQPQHF.

This clone was recorded once. This sequence joins TRBV7-2 and TRBJ2-3; D uncertain. The CDR3 covers 12 residues. The V and J ends lost 4 bases and 2 bases respectively, with 4 bases between them. The germline V gene has CDR1 SGHTA and CDR2 FQGNSA. The CDR3, as DNA: TGTGCCAGCAGCTACTACACAGATACGCAGTATTTT. This encodes CASSYYTDTQYF. The whole variable domain, filled in from reference TRBV7-2 and TRBJ2-3, reads GAGVSQSPSNKVTEKGKDVELRCDPISGHTALYWYRQSLGQGLEFLIYFQGNSAPDKSGLPSDRFSAERTGGSVSTLTIQRTQQEDSAVYLCASSYYTDTQYFGPGTRLTVL.

This chain connects TRBV4-2 to TRBJ2-3; 11 nucleotides line up with TRBD2. The CDR3 sequence is 16 residues long. The V gene end was trimmed by 4 bases and the J gene end by 3 bases; junction bases not matched to a gene: 6. CDR1 is LGHNA and CDR2 is YNFKEQ in the germline V gene. DNA of the CDR3: TGTGCCAGCAGCCCCACTAGCGGGAGCGGGACAGATACGCAGTATTTT. Protein: CASSPTSGSGTDTQYF.

The V call is TRBV16, the J call TRBJ1-1; tentatively, D is TRBD1 (5 bases). Germline assignment: CDR1 KGHSY and CDR2 FQNENV. CDR3 length equals 14 residues. The V and J ends lost 0 bases and 1 base respectively, with 6 bases between them. The CDR3: CASSQSTANTEAFF. In DNA, the CDR3 is TGTGCCAGCAGCCAATCGACAGCGAACACTGAAGCTTTCTTT.

This chain connects TRBV13 to TRBJ1-6; D is ambiguous. The CDR3 sequence is 17 residues long. CDR1 and CDR2 (germline): PRHDT, FYEKMQ (reference sequence). Trimming took 0 bases from V and 6 from J, leaving 15 bases between them. CDR3 sequence reads: CASSLGAVHGSNSPLHF. The DNA for the CDR3 is TGTGCCAGCAGCTTAGGGGCTGTACATGGGTCTAATTCACCCCTCCACTTT.

This chain joins TRBV6-5 and TRBJ1-5, with a weak D call TRBD1 (5 bases). The CDR3 length is 14 residues. Trimming removed 2 bases at V and 6 bases at J, with 11 bases between. Germline V gene lookup returns CDR1 MNHEY and CDR2 SVGAGI. The CDR3 region has the DNA TGTGCCAGCAGTTACATCGGGGCCGGTCAGCCCCAGCATTTT. Encoded protein: CASSYIGAGQPQHF.

This rearrangement joins TRBV2 to TRBJ2-6; D remains unclear. CDR3 size: 17 residues. Germline CDR1 is SNHLY and CDR2 is FYNNEI. Trimming pared 5 bases from V and 0 bases from J, leaving 14 bases between. CDR3 DNA sequence: TGTGCCAGCAGTCTCATTTCAGGATTCTCTGGGGCCAACGTCCTGACTTTC. This codes for CASSLISGFSGANVLTF.

The chain uses TRBV29-1 and TRBJ2-6; 8 nucleotides line up with TRBD2. The CDR3 is 15 amino acids. V shed 1 base and J 2 bases; nucleotides not matched to a gene: 1. CDR1 and CDR2 from the germline V gene are SQVTM and ANQGSEA. In DNA form, the CDR3 reads TGCAGCGTTGAAGCGGGAGGGGCTGGGGCCAACGTCCTGACTTTC. This translates into CSVEAGGAGANVLTF.

V usage is TRBV13 and J usage is TRBJ1-1; no clear D gene. The CDR3 covers 16 residues. With 1 base removed from V and 1 base from J, the gap between germline ends came to 13 bases. Germline-derived CDR1 and CDR2 are PRHDT and FYEKMQ (reference sequence). CDR3 bases: TGTGCCAGCAGCTTAGATGGGAGGCCGGGGAACACTGAAGCTTTCTTT. Translation: CASSLDGRPGNTEAFF. Based on the CDR3 plus reference TRBV13 and TRBJ1-1, the full variable domain is AAGVIQSPRHLIKEKRETATLKCYPIPRHDTVYWYQQGPGQDPQFLISFYEKMQSDKGSIPDRFSAQQFSDYHSELNMSSLELGDSALYFCASSLDGRPGNTEAFFGQGTRLTVV.

CDR3 sequence reads: CASSIVTTTANSPLHF. CDR3 coding DNA: TGTGCCAGTAGTATAGTAACGACGACAGCAAATTCACCCCTCCACTTT. The chain uses TRBV19 and TRBJ1-6, with a possible D match to TRBD1 (5 bases). CDR1 LNHDA and CDR2 SQIVND come from the germline V gene (reference sequence). V was clipped by 1 base and J by 7 bases, with 14 bases between them. The length of the CDR3 is 16 residues.

The chain has TRBV19 and TRBJ1-1; D gene unclear. V was cut by 7 bases and J by 3 bases, with 12 bases left in between. The CDR3 sequence is 13 residues long. Germline V CDR1 and CDR2: LNHDA, SQIVND (reference sequence). The CDR3 is CASTKDGDTEAFF. The CDR3 DNA reads TGTGCCAGTACCAAGGACGGAGACACTGAAGCTTTCTTT.

The chain combines TRBV2 with TRBJ1-6; tentatively, D is TRBD1 (6 bases). There are 13 residues in the CDR3. Between the trimmed V and J ends, which lost 7 bases and 7 bases, there was a span of 11 bases. Germline V lookup: CDR1 SNHLY, CDR2 FYNNEI. DNA of the CDR3: TGTGCCAGCAAGGGACACGAGAATTCACCCCTCCACTTT. Protein: CASKGHENSPLHF.

The chain recombines TRBV5-5 with TRBJ1-1, with TRBD1 identical over 11 bases. CDR3 length equals 15 residues. In germline, CDR1 is SGHKS, CDR2 YYEKEE (reference sequence). J was trimmed by 1 base and V by 2 bases; bases with no gene match: 1. CDR3 bases: TGTGCCAGCAGCTTTGGGACAGGGGGGAACACTGAAGCTTTCTTT. It specifies CASSFGTGGNTEAFF. The variable domain in full, with the rest retrieved from reference TRBV5-5 and TRBJ1-1, is DAGVTQSPTHLIKTRGQQVTLRCSPISGHKSVSWYQQVLGQGPQFIFQYYEKEERGRGNFPDRFSARQFPNYSSELNVNALLLGDSALYLCASSFGTGGNTEAFFGQGTRLTVV.

The CDR3 spells CASSLTGWDEQYF. The CDR3 DNA is TGTGCCAGTAGTCTGACAGGGTGGGATGAGCAGTACTTC. The V gene is TRBV19, the J gene TRBJ2-7; TRBD1 aligns across 7 bases. Germline trimming cut 5 bases from V and 7 bases from J; bases unmatched to any gene: 8. The CDR3 covers 13 residues. Germline values: CDR1 LNHDA, CDR2 SQIVND (reference sequence).

The chain combines TRBV6-6 with TRBJ2-2, with no clear D. The CDR3 sequence is 13 residues long. The germline gives CDR1 MNHNY, CDR2 SVGAGI (reference sequence). Between the trimmed V and J ends, which lost 11 bases and 0 bases, there was a span of 10 bases. CDR3 coding DNA: TGTGCCTTCCGGGCTTCGAACACCGGGGAGCTGTTTTTT. It translates to CAFRASNTGELFF.